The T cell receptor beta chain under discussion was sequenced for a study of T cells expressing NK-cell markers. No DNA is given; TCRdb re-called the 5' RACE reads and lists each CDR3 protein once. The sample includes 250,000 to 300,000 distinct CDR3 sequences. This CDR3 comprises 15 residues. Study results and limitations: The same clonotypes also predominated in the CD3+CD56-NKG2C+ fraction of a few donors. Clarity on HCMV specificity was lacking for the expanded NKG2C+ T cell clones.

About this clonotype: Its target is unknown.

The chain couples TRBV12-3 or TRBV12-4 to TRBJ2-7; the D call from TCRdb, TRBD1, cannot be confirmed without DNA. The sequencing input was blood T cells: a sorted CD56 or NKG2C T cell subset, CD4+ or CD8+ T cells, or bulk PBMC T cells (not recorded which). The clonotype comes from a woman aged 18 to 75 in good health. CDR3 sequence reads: CASSPRGQNNYEQYF.